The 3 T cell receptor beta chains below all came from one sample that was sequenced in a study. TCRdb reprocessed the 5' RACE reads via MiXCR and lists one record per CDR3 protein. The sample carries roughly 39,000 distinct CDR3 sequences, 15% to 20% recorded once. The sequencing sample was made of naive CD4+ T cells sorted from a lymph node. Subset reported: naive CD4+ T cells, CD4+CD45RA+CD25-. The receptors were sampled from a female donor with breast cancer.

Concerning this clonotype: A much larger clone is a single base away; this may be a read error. CDR3 loop: CSVGSAGTDTQYF. The CDR3 coding sequence is TGCAGCGTTGGATCAGCGGGAACAGATACGCAGTATTTT. V gene TRBV29-1 combines with J gene TRBJ2-3, with 7 bases matching TRBD2. This CDR3 region has 13 residues. The trim removed 4 bases at V and 3 bases at J, leaving 4 bases unmatched. Germline CDR1 is SQVTM and CDR2 is ANQGSEA.

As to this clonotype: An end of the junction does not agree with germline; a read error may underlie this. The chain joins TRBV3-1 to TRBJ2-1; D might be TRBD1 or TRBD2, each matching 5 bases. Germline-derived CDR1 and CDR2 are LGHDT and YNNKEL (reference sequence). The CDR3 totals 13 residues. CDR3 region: CSSSQVSGREQFF. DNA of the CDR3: TGTTCCAGCAGCCAAGTCTCGGGGCGGGAGCAGTTCTTC.

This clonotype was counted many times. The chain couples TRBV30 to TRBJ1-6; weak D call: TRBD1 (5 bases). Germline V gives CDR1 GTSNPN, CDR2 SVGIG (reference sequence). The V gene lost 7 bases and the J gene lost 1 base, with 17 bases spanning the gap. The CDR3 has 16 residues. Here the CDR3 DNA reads TGTGCCTCAGGGACCAATCTGGGTTCCTATAATTCACCCCTCCACTTT. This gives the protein CASGTNLGSYNSPLHF. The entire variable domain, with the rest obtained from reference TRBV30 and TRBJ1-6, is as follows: SQTIHQWPATLVQPVGSPLSLECTVEGTSNPNLYWYRQAAGRGLQLLFYSVGIGQISSEVPQNLSASRPQDRQFILSSKKLLLSDSGFYLCASGTNLGSYNSPLHFGNGTRLTVT.